A single sample is the source of the 17 T cell receptor beta chains below, sequenced in a study of blood T cells in healthy people across ages. With a J-beta primer mix and a sample-barcoded 5' primer, a second PCR ran about 6 to 11 cycles. TCRdb ran MiXCR on the 5' RACE reads and lists one entry per CDR3 protein. The data hold 1 million or so distinct CDR3 sequences, with more than 40% observed a single time. The sequencing sample was made of blood. Receptors originate from a woman in her fifties or sixties in good health.

The chain uses TRBV9 and TRBJ2-6; D may be TRBD1 or TRBD2 (5 bases each). Germline lookup yields CDR1 SGDLS and CDR2 YYNGEE. Between the trimmed V and J ends, which lost 0 bases and 0 bases, there was a span of 13 bases. This CDR3 has 18 amino acids. The CDR3 loop reads CASSVGGGGVSGANVLTF. CDR3 nucleotide sequence: TGTGCCAGCAGCGTAGGTGGGGGTGGAGTCTCTGGGGCCAACGTCCTGACTTTC.

This sequence joins TRBV28 and TRBJ2-5; 9 nucleotides align to TRBD1. Germline assignment: CDR1 MDHEN and CDR2 SYDVKM. V was pared by 6 bases and J by 3 bases, with 11 bases of the junction left unmatched. The CDR3 is 16 residues long. Written as DNA, the CDR3 is TGTGCCAGCAGCCGACAGGGGGGTAAAAAAAAAGAGACCCAGTACTTC. This translates into CASSRQGGKKKETQYF.

This clonotype occurred a few times. This chain connects TRBV2 to TRBJ2-1, with D hard to call. Germline CDR1 is SNHLY and CDR2 is FYNNEI. This CDR3 comprises 12 residues. The V end lost 7 bases, the J end lost 8 bases, and 12 bases lay between the germline ends. CDR3 nucleotides: TGTGCCAGCAAAGGCGGTTACCATGAGCAGTTCTTC. Translated: CASKGGYHEQFF.

This sequence joins TRBV27 and TRBJ1-4; no definite D call. The CDR3 has 14 residues. Germline assignment: CDR1 MNHEY and CDR2 SMNVEV (reference sequence). V was shortened by 2 bases and J by 7 bases, with 11 bases between the two germline ends. This CDR3 reads CASSLTHPSEKLFF. The CDR3 DNA reads TGTGCCAGCAGTTTAACCCACCCCAGTGAAAAACTGTTTTTT.

The chain combines TRBV28 with TRBJ2-5; the D gene is possibly TRBD2 (5 bases). Germline CDR1 and CDR2: MDHEN and SYDVKM. Deletions cut 6 bases from V and 11 bases from J, with 16 bases between. The CDR3 is 12 amino acids. The CDR3 region has the DNA TGTGCCAGCAGCCGAGGGTTTTGGGAGCAGTACTTC. As protein: CASSRGFWEQYF.

The V call is TRBV29-1, the J call TRBJ2-5, with TRBD2 matching over 12 bases. Germline V lookup: CDR1 SQVTM, CDR2 ANQGSEA. The CDR3 consists of 17 residues. The V segment lost 6 bases and the J segment 11 bases; nucleotides outside the gene matches: 22. Written as DNA, the CDR3 is TGCAGCGTCCAACAACCTAGCGGGAGGGGTAATAACAATGAGCAGTACTTC. This translates into CSVQQPSGRGNNNEQYF.

This chain connects TRBV10-2 to TRBJ2-5; possibly TRBD1 or TRBD2 for D (6 bases each). TRBJ2-7 matches the DNA end more closely, so the J call is doubtful. The CDR3 extends over 14 amino acids. CDR1 is WSHSY and CDR2 is SAAADI in the germline V gene. CDR3 bases: TGCGCCAGCAGTGACCGGGACGGGGGCCACGAGCAGTACTTC. Translated, it gives CASSDRDGGHEQYF.

The V gene is TRBV20-1, the J gene TRBJ1-2; weak D call: TRBD1 (5 bases). V was cut by 4 bases and J by 4 bases, with 19 bases left in between. Germline V gene lookup returns CDR1 DFQATT and CDR2 SNEGSKA (reference sequence). There are 15 residues in the CDR3. The CDR3 sequence is CSATAGQVDAYGYTF. DNA of the CDR3: TGCAGTGCTACCGCGGGGCAGGTCGACGCCTATGGCTACACCTTC.

On this clonotype: A much larger clone lies a single base off, so this may be a read error. The chain carries TRBV20-1 and TRBJ2-7; no clear D gene. Germline V CDR1 and CDR2: DFQATT, SNEGSKA (reference sequence). CDR3 size: 12 residues. The CDR3 region is CSGTYNSHEQYF. The CDR3 DNA sequence: TGCAGTGGTACATATAACTCCCACGAGCAGTACTTC.

This clonotype has just a few counts. This chain connects TRBV29-1 to TRBJ2-3, with D unclear. The V end lost 5 bases, the J end lost 4 bases, and 10 bases lay between the germline ends. The V gene's germline CDR1 is SQVTM and CDR2 ANQGSEA. CDR3 length: 12 amino acids. CDR3: CSVSVYADTQYF. As DNA, the CDR3 is TGCAGCGTTTCCGTTTATGCAGATACGCAGTATTTT.

The table lists this clonotype with a few counts. J is TRBJ2-7 and V is TRBV11-2; a possible D gene is TRBD1 (5 bases). The CDR3 has 15 residues. V was clipped by 0 bases and J by 2 bases, with 11 bases between them. CDR1 SGHAT and CDR2 FQNNGV come from the germline V gene. The CDR3 DNA reads as TGTGCCAGCAGCTTAGATCAGGGAACCACCTACGAGCAGTACTTC. Residues: CASSLDQGTTYEQYF.

The J gene is TRBJ2-7, the V gene TRBV20-1; D is perhaps TRBD1 (6 bases). The germline V and J ends were trimmed by 0 bases and 7 bases, with 16 bases remaining between them. The V gene's germline CDR1 is DFQATT and CDR2 SNEGSKA (reference sequence). CDR3 length: 14 amino acids. The CDR3 region is CSARDPQGLREQYF. The CDR3 bases are TGCAGTGCTAGAGATCCCCAGGGGCTTCGGGAGCAGTACTTC.

The chain has TRBV5-1 and TRBJ1-6; D might be TRBD1 (6 bases). Germline V lookup: CDR1 SGHRS, CDR2 YFSETQ. This CDR3 is 14 amino acids long. V lost 0 bases, J lost 9 bases, and 10 bases lay in between. The CDR3 region is CASSLGQAASPLHF. The CDR3, as DNA: TGCGCCAGCAGCTTGGGACAGGCAGCTTCACCCCTCCACTTT.

J is TRBJ2-5 and V is TRBV20-1; maybe TRBD1 (7 bases). Deletions cut 0 bases from V and 8 bases from J, with 16 bases between. The CDR3 length is 14 residues. The germline V gene has CDR1 DFQATT and CDR2 SNEGSKA (reference sequence). The CDR3, as DNA: TGCAGTGCTAGAGATATCAGGGGGGCAGTTACCCAGTACTTC. Its translation: CSARDIRGAVTQYF.

This clonotype was detected a few times. J is TRBJ2-4 and V is TRBV7-2, with D possibly TRBD1 on 6 matching bases. Judging by the DNA end, TRBJ2-7 fits better; the J call may be wrong. This CDR3 has 14 amino acids. Germline V gives CDR1 SGHTA, CDR2 FQGNSA. In DNA form, the CDR3 reads TGTGCCAGCAGACTTACAGGGAGCCAATACGAGCAGTACTTC. Translating gives CASRLTGSQYEQYF.

The chain combines TRBV4-2 with TRBJ2-3, with a weak D call TRBD2 (6 bases). The CDR3 spans 17 residues. The germline gives CDR1 LGHNA, CDR2 YNFKEQ. The ends were cut back, 1 base at V and 0 bases at J, with 14 bases in the middle. DNA for the CDR3: TGTGCCAGCAGCCAAGTCGGCGGGACGGCCAGCACAGATACGCAGTATTTT. This gives the protein CASSQVGGTASTDTQYF.

This clonotype occurred a few times. The V and J genes are TRBV7-9 and TRBJ2-7; 7 bases are shared with TRBD2. V shed 1 base, J shed 1 base, and the junction held 7 bases outside the gene matches. This CDR3 has 16 amino acids. In germline, CDR1 is SEHNR, CDR2 FQNEAQ (reference sequence). The CDR3 sequence: CASSLGFLAESYEQYF. CDR3 nucleotide sequence: TGTGCCAGCAGCTTAGGCTTCCTAGCGGAATCCTACGAGCAGTACTTC. The whole variable domain, filled in from reference TRBV7-9 and TRBJ2-7, reads DTGVSQNPRHKITKRGQNVTFRCDPISEHNRLYWYRQTLGQGPEFLTYFQNEAQLEKSRLLSDRFSAERPKGSFSTLEIQRTEQGDSAMYLCASSLGFLAESYEQYFGPGTRLTVT.